The 12 T cell receptor beta chains below all came from one sample that was sequenced in a study of CD8 T cells in ankylosing spondylitis. Overall study findings and caveats: For ankylosing spondylitis blood, a TCR beta motif of fewer than 10 highly homologous variants appeared characteristic.

From the 5' RACE reads, TCRdb called clonotypes with MiXCR, one entry per CDR3 protein. The data contain about 800,000 distinct CDR3 sequences, approximately 12% of them singletons. These receptors have no known antigen. Sequenced material: blood, either unsorted or a sorted T cell fraction (not recorded which). Receptors were obtained from a male donor with ankylosing spondylitis.

The V and J genes are TRBV7-2 and TRBJ1-5; D perhaps matches TRBD1 (5 bases). Trimming removed 1 base at V and 6 bases at J, with 10 bases between. The germline CDR1 and CDR2 sequences are SGHTA and FQGNSA. This CDR3 has 14 residues. The CDR3 is CASSLGGEGQPQHF. The CDR3 DNA reads as TGTGCCAGCAGCTTAGGGGGGGAAGGTCAGCCCCAGCATTTT.

This clonotype was recorded at least ten times. The chain links TRBV5-1 to TRBJ2-7; a possible D gene is TRBD2 (5 bases). The ends were cut back, 2 bases at V and 10 bases at J, with 16 bases in the middle. The length of the CDR3 is 13 residues. The germline V gene encodes CDR1 SGHRS and CDR2 YFSETQ. CDR3 in DNA: TGCGCCAGCAGCTTATCGATCAACGAGGGACAGTACTTC. Protein product: CASSLSINEGQYF.

This clonotype was detected only a few times. This chain links TRBV10-3 with TRBJ2-7; weak D call: TRBD2 (7 bases). The CDR3 is 16 residues long. The V end was cut by 6 bases, the J end by 1 base, with 19 bases between. Germline lookup yields CDR1 ENHRY and CDR2 SYGVKD. DNA for the CDR3: TGTGCCATCAGGAGGTGGGGGGGCGGACGGTCCTACGAGCAGTACTTC. This sequence encodes CAIRRWGGGRSYEQYF.

This clonotype was seen a handful of times. The CDR3 sequence: CASSFNRGTGITYEQYF. For the CDR3, the DNA is TGTGCCAGCAGCTTTAACAGGGGGACGGGGATTACCTACGAGCAGTACTTC. The chain joins TRBV7-4 to TRBJ2-7, with 8 bases that match TRBD1. The CDR3 is 17 residues long. V was pared by 3 bases and J by 2 bases, with 12 bases of the junction left unmatched. The germline CDR1 and CDR2 sequences are SGHVT and SQSDAQ.

This clonotype was seen a handful of times. The chain combines TRBV7-2 with TRBJ2-4; no definite D call. The CDR3 consists of 14 residues. The germline V gene has CDR1 SGHTA and CDR2 FQGNSA. Trimming took off 0 bases at V and 6 bases at J, with 9 bases between the two ends. The CDR3 DNA reads as TGTGCCAGCAGCTTAGCCACAGCATTAAACATTCAGTACTTC. This encodes CASSLATALNIQYF.

The chain recombines TRBV5-1 with TRBJ2-3; possible D gene TRBD1, 6 bases. The CDR3 covers 14 residues. Germline V gives CDR1 SGHRS, CDR2 YFSETQ. Trimming shortened V by 4 bases and J by 2 bases, and 11 bases separated the two germline ends. CDR3 nucleotide sequence: TGCGCCAGCAGCAGCTGGGACAACACAGATACGCAGTATTTT. This encodes CASSSWDNTDTQYF.

This clonotype has only a few counts. This rearrangement joins TRBV18 to TRBJ2-5; D is possibly TRBD2 (6 bases). This CDR3 region has 15 residues. Germline CDR1 KGHSH, CDR2 LQKENI. With 0 bases removed from V and 1 base from J, the gap between germline ends came to 9 bases. DNA of the CDR3: TGTGCCAGCTCACCACCTTTAGCGGCCCAAGAGACCCAGTACTTC. Its protein is CASSPPLAAQETQYF.

V and J are TRBV20-1 and TRBJ2-1; 15 positions match TRBD2. Per germline, CDR1 DFQATT and CDR2 SNEGSKA (reference sequence). J was trimmed by 3 bases and V by 6 bases; bases with no gene match: 6. The CDR3 extends over 16 amino acids. The CDR3 is CSAHPGLAGGYNEQFF. The CDR3 DNA reads TGCAGTGCACATCCGGGACTAGCGGGGGGCTACAATGAGCAGTTCTTC.

This chain links TRBV6-2 or TRBV6-3 with TRBJ2-4; tentatively, D is TRBD1 or TRBD2 (6 bases each). Germline V gene sequence: CDR1 MNHEY, CDR2 SVGEGT. V was clipped by 8 bases and J by 0 bases, with 14 bases between them. The CDR3 has 15 residues. The CDR3 spells CASAGAAGAKNIQYF. CDR3 bases: TGTGCCAGCGCAGGGGCAGCGGGAGCCAAAAACATTCAGTACTTC.

This clonotype has just a few counts. This rearrangement joins TRBV5-6 to TRBJ2-1; TRBD2 might be the D (5 bases). Germline V gene sequence: CDR1 SGHDT, CDR2 YYEEEE. Trimming removed 1 base from V and 0 bases from J, with 8 bases in between. The CDR3 extends over 15 amino acids. CDR3 bases: TGTGCCAGCAGCTTGATGGGGAGCTCCTACAATGAGCAGTTCTTC. Its translation is CASSLMGSSYNEQFF.

This clonotype turned up a few times. The V call is TRBV2, the J call TRBJ2-6; D tentatively fits TRBD1 or TRBD2 (5 bases each). V lost 3 bases and J lost 13, with 10 bases in between. The CDR3 consists of 12 residues. Germline V gene sequence: CDR1 SNHLY, CDR2 FYNNEI. Here the CDR3 DNA reads TGTGCCAGCAGTGAGGGACCGGGGGTCCTGACTTTC. Translation: CASSEGPGVLTF.

V is TRBV5-1 and J is TRBJ1-1; D might be TRBD1 (5 bases). Per the germline V gene, CDR1 is SGHRS and CDR2 is YFSETQ. This CDR3 region has 14 residues. The V gene lost 3 bases and the J gene lost 3 bases, with 12 bases spanning the gap. This CDR3 reads CASSWDLGDTEAFF. CDR3 bases: TGCGCCAGCAGCTGGGACCTCGGGGACACTGAAGCTTTCTTT.